This TCR beta chain was found in a study of vaccination effects on CD4 cells after COVID-19. In the case of this clone: Its antigen is not identified.

V was pared by 1 base and J by 4 bases, with 10 bases between. Germline-derived CDR1 and CDR2 are LNHNV and YYDKDF (reference sequence). The CDR3 totals 15 residues. Sequencing was performed with immunoSEQ multiplex PCR; in TCRdb, only in-frame clones are kept and a portion is missing. The sample lists roughly 41,000 clones, 65% to 80% seen once, with about 15% in the top ten. ViraFEST used viral peptide pools to expand antigen-specific CD4+ T cells before sequencing. Isolating CD4+ T cells followed less than 11 days of culture. Either the mRNA-1273 or the BNT162b2 vaccine was given to participants as two doses. A half-volume exchange with IL-2 medium occurred on days 3 and 7.

The sequence was collected from a human donor who received a COVID-19 vaccine. J is TRBJ2-2 and V is TRBV15, with no clear D. The sample was CD4+ T cells from PBMCs cultured with HCoV-OC43 spike peptides, taken after COVID-19 vaccination. The sample's subset: HCoV-OC43 spike overlapping peptide pool stimulation. The CDR3 here is CATSRAGSTTGELFF. The CDR3 DNA is TGTGCCACCAGCAGAGCGGGCTCTACCACCGGGGAGCTGTTTTTT.